Listed here is a single T cell receptor (beta chain). Its antigen remains unknown. This CDR3 is also generated by other DNA sequences in the sample. Documented treatment: oral pan-JAK inhibitor, 5-10 mg twice daily. This record belongs to a study of CD8+ T cells in alopecia areata. The V gene end was trimmed by 2 bases and the J gene end by 6 bases; junction bases not matched to a gene: 3. Germline CDR1 SGHRS, CDR2 YFSETQ. CDR3 length: 13 amino acids. Regarding the study as a whole: Within the top 100, expanded CD8+ clones significantly decreased with tofacitinib, as did scalp clonality.

cDNA reverse transcribed from extracted RNA served as the sequencing template. Assay: immunoSEQ multiplex PCR; the TCRdb copy retains only in-frame clones and omits some. The sample lists approximately 180,000 clones; about three fifths were seen once. The gene calls are TRBV5-1 and TRBJ1-2; 8 nucleotides match TRBD1. The input for sequencing was CD4+ T cells sorted from blood, taken at week 49, from a patient treated with tofacitinib. The receptor was isolated from a human donor with alopecia areata. CDR3 in DNA: TGCGCCAGCAGCTTTACAGGGGGAGATGGCTACACCTTC. It specifies CASSFTGGDGYTF.